The 24 T cell receptor beta chains presented below share a single source sample, sequenced in a study of T cell responses to AZD1222 COVID-19 vaccine. Sequencing used immunoSEQ multiplex PCR; TCRdb keeps in-frame clones, though not all of them. Of roughly 72,000 clones in the sample, about 91% are singletons; the top ten hold about 9.1%. Sequencing used peripheral blood, obtained 28 days after the second dose of the MenACWY control vaccine. The source of these receptors is an adult who received the MenACWY meningococcal vaccine as a control.

J is TRBJ1-1 and V is TRBV9; 7 positions match TRBD1. V shed 0 bases, J shed 2 bases, and the junction held 4 bases outside the gene matches. The V gene's germline CDR1 is SGDLS and CDR2 YYNGEE. The CDR3 covers 15 residues. In DNA, the CDR3 is TGTGCCAGCAGCGTAGAGGGACAGACTAACACTGAAGCTTTCTTT. Amino acids: CASSVEGQTNTEAFF.

The sample holds a few counts of this clone. The rearrangement joins TRBV18 to TRBJ1-1, with D possibly matching TRBD1 (5 bases). Trimming took off 8 bases at V and 0 bases at J, with 13 bases between the two ends. This CDR3 contains 14 residues. CDR1 and CDR2 from the germline V gene are KGHSH and LQKENI. This CDR3 is CASLSGGVNTEAFF. Here the CDR3 DNA reads TGTGCCAGCCTGAGCGGGGGTGTGAACACTGAAGCTTTCTTT.

This clone was seen just once. The V gene is TRBV5-1, the J gene TRBJ2-2; D perhaps matches TRBD1 (5 bases). Germline V gene data show CDR1 as SGHRS and CDR2 as YFSETQ. The CDR3 has 15 amino acids. V shed 1 base and J shed 4 bases, with 11 bases lying between them. Written as DNA, the CDR3 is TGCGCCAGCAGCTTGCCCTCACAGGCCACCGGGGAGCTGTTTTTT. It encodes CASSLPSQATGELFF.

This clone occurred once. The V gene is TRBV7-2, the J gene TRBJ2-3, with 7 bases aligning to TRBD1. After removal of 3 bases from V and 2 bases from J, the junction contained 2 bases not matched to a gene. CDR3 length equals 14 residues. CDR1 is SGHTA and CDR2 is FQGNSA in the germline V gene. The CDR3 DNA reads TGTGCCAGCAGCTTGAGGGGGCCCACAGATACGCAGTATTTT. Its protein is CASSLRGPTDTQYF. Full variable domain (missing parts from reference TRBV7-2 and TRBJ2-3): GAGVSQSPSNKVTEKGKDVELRCDPISGHTALYWYRQSLGQGLEFLIYFQGNSAPDKSGLPSDRFSAERTGGSVSTLTIQRTQQEDSAVYLCASSLRGPTDTQYFGPGTRLTVL.

The genes are TRBV5-1 and TRBJ2-1; no reliable D call. CDR1 SGHRS and CDR2 YFSETQ come from the germline V gene. With 9 bases removed from V and 4 bases from J, the gap between germline ends came to 14 bases. This CDR3 is 13 amino acids long. The CDR3 DNA follows: TGCGCCACGTCGCAGTCCGATTACAATGAGCAGTTCTTC. Translating gives CATSQSDYNEQFF. Full variable domain (missing parts from reference TRBV5-1 and TRBJ2-1): KAGVTQTPRYLIKTRGQQVTLSCSPISGHRSVSWYQQTPGQGLQFLFEYFSETQRNKGNFPGRFSGRQFSNSRSEMNVSTLELGDSALYLCATSQSDYNEQFFGPGTRLTVL.

This sequence joins TRBV30 and TRBJ1-3; no reliable D call. The V gene lost 0 bases and the J gene lost 9 bases, with 15 bases spanning the gap. The CDR3 sequence is 14 residues long. Germline V gives CDR1 GTSNPN, CDR2 SVGIG (reference sequence). The CDR3, as DNA: TGTGCCTGGAGTGTGGGAGTGGATGTCGGCACCATATATTTT. It codes for CAWSVGVDVGTIYF.

This clone was seen only a few times. The V gene is TRBV13, the J gene TRBJ2-3; D is uncertain. From germline, CDR1 is PRHDT and CDR2 FYEKMQ (reference sequence). The CDR3 runs to 11 residues. The ends were cut back, 2 bases at V and 4 bases at J, with 1 base in the middle. The CDR3 reads CASSLSDTQYF. The DNA for the CDR3 is TGTGCCAGCAGCTTATCAGATACGCAGTATTTT.

The V gene is TRBV2, the J gene TRBJ1-1; D perhaps matches TRBD1 (5 bases). The CDR3 is 16 residues long. CDR1 is SNHLY and CDR2 is FYNNEI in the germline V gene. V lost 5 bases, J lost 3 bases, and 19 bases lay in between. The CDR3 region has the DNA TGTGCCAGCAGTCCTGGGATCCGAGGGGAGGACACTGAAGCTTTCTTT. Protein sequence: CASSPGIRGEDTEAFF. The full variable domain, with the rest looked up from reference TRBV2 and TRBJ1-1, is EPEVTQTPSHQVTQMGQEVILRCVPISNHLYFYWYRQILGQKVEFLVSFYNNEISEKSEIFDDQFSVERPDGSNFTLKIRSTKLEDSAMYFCASSPGIRGEDTEAFFGQGTRLTVV.

The chain carries TRBV27 and TRBJ1-1; 11 bases fit TRBD1. The CDR3 has 16 residues. Germline V gene data show CDR1 as MNHEY and CDR2 as SMNVEV (reference sequence). V shed 5 bases and J 7 bases; nucleotides not matched to a gene: 12. DNA for the CDR3: TGTGCCAGCAGTCTCCTGGACAGGGGGCCCCTAAGTGAAGCTTTCTTT. Its protein product is CASSLLDRGPLSEAFF.

This clone has only a few counts. The chain recombines TRBV12-2 with TRBJ1-2. TRBV12-2 is marked as a pseudogene. This CDR3 comprises 14 residues. CDR3 in DNA: TGTGCAAGTCGCTTAAACGGGTGGACCTATGGCTACACCTTC. It specifies CASRLNGWTYGYTF.

This clone appeared a single time. The J gene is TRBJ1-5, the V gene TRBV30; D not certain. The germline V and J ends were trimmed by 2 bases and 7 bases, with 12 bases remaining between them. The V gene's germline CDR1 is GTSNPN and CDR2 SVGIG (reference sequence). CDR3 size: 13 residues. The CDR3 nucleotides read TGTGCCTGGAGTCGCCTCGAAAACCAGCCCCAGCATTTT. As protein: CAWSRLENQPQHF. The whole variable domain, filled in from reference TRBV30 and TRBJ1-5, reads SQTIHQWPATLVQPVGSPLSLECTVEGTSNPNLYWYRQAAGRGLQLLFYSVGIGQISSEVPQNLSASRPQDRQFILSSKKLLLSDSGFYLCAWSRLENQPQHFGDGTRLSIL.

The chain carries TRBV28 and TRBJ2-5; D unclear. CDR1 MDHEN and CDR2 SYDVKM come from the germline V gene. The CDR3 loop spans 11 amino acids. Trimming cost V 5 bases and J 7 bases, with 8 bases left between them. The CDR3 loop is CASSLTRTQYF. The CDR3 bases are TGTGCCAGCAGTCTTACTCGGACCCAGTACTTC.

The CDR3 sequence: CASSLGGLNSPLHF. Here the CDR3 DNA reads TGTGCCAGCAGCTTAGGGGGACTTAATTCACCCCTCCACTTT. The chain links TRBV7-9 to TRBJ1-6, with a weak D call TRBD1 (5 bases). The V end was cut by 1 base, the J end by 6 bases, with 7 bases between. Germline V gene data show CDR1 as SEHNR and CDR2 as FQNEAQ (reference sequence). The CDR3 consists of 14 residues.

The CDR3: CASSLYRGTDNEQFF. CDR3 nucleotides: TGCGCCAGCAGCTTGTATCGAGGAACGGACAATGAGCAGTTCTTC. V is TRBV5-1 and J is TRBJ2-1; D is undetermined. This CDR3 is built from 15 residues. Trimming left V 1 base short and J 5 bases short, with 13 bases between. Germline CDR1 SGHRS, CDR2 YFSETQ.

This clone was detected once. The chain combines TRBV28 with TRBJ1-5, with D possibly being TRBD1 (5 bases). Germline V gene lookup returns CDR1 MDHEN and CDR2 SYDVKM. This CDR3 comprises 12 residues. V was pared by 3 bases and J by 6 bases, with 6 bases between. The CDR3 nucleotides read TGTGCCAGCAGTTTGGGGGGTCAGCCCCAGCATTTT. Its protein product is CASSLGGQPQHF.

The chain has TRBV6-6 and TRBJ1-5, with 7 bases that match TRBD1. This CDR3 is built from 15 residues. The V and J ends lost 5 bases and 3 bases, in that order; junction bases with no gene match: 7. CDR1 is MNHNY, CDR2 SVGAGI, per germline (reference sequence). CDR3: CASSATGEINQPQHF. The CDR3 nucleotides read TGTGCCAGCAGTGCTACAGGGGAGATCAATCAGCCCCAGCATTTT.

The chain carries TRBV19 and TRBJ1-3, with D possibly being TRBD1 (5 bases). Germline V gives CDR1 LNHDA, CDR2 SQIVND (reference sequence). CDR3 size: 15 residues. Trimming removed 6 bases at V and 0 bases at J, with 12 bases between. The DNA of the CDR3 is TGTGCCAGTAGCCTCCAGAGGGGCTCTGGAAACACCATATATTTT. Translated, it gives CASSLQRGSGNTIYF. Together with reference TRBV19 and TRBJ1-3, the CDR3 gives the full variable domain: DGGITQSPKYLFRKEGQNVTLSCEQNLNHDAMYWYRQDPGQGLRLIYYSQIVNDFQKGDIAEGYSVSREKKESFPLTVTSAQKNPTAFYLCASSLQRGSGNTIYFGEGSWLTVV.

This clone was observed a handful of times. The rearrangement links TRBV7-3 to TRBJ1-6; TRBD1 matches 8 bases. Germline V lookup: CDR1 SGHTA, CDR2 FQGTGA. V lost 5 bases to trimming and J lost 11 bases; unmatched junction nucleotides: 11. The CDR3 spans 15 residues. Here the CDR3 DNA reads TGTGCCAGCAGCCAGGGGGGACAGGTCTTTACACCCCTCCACTTT. It yields the protein CASSQGGQVFTPLHF.

The CDR3: CASSNQQGNGGELFF. The CDR3 coding sequence is TGTGCCAGCAGCAACCAACAGGGGAATGGCGGGGAGCTGTTTTTT. The J gene is TRBJ2-2, the V gene TRBV7-6; 7 bases line up with TRBD1. The germline gives CDR1 SGHVS, CDR2 FNYEAQ. V was pared by 5 bases and J by 7 bases, with 10 bases of the junction left unmatched. The CDR3 has 15 amino acids.

The V gene is TRBV12-5, the J gene TRBJ1-1; 9 positions match TRBD1. J was trimmed by 5 bases and V by 4 bases; bases with no gene match: 11. The CDR3 loop spans 16 amino acids. Germline CDR1 reads LGHNT; CDR2 reads FRNRAP. The CDR3 DNA follows: TGTGCTAGTGGTTCCAACAGGGGGCGTATGGAGACTGAAGCTTTCTTT. This sequence encodes CASGSNRGRMETEAFF.

CDR3 residues: CASSQTRPVSSYNEQFF. As DNA, the CDR3 is TGTGCCAGCAGTCAGACGCGACCCGTGAGCTCCTACAATGAGCAGTTCTTC. The chain uses TRBV25-1 and TRBJ2-1; no firm D call. Germline V lookup: CDR1 MGHDK, CDR2 SYGVNS. V dropped 5 bases and J dropped 0 bases, with 17 bases sitting between them. The CDR3 spans 17 residues.

The J gene is TRBJ2-2, the V gene TRBV9, with D tentatively TRBD1 (5 bases). Germline values: CDR1 SGDLS, CDR2 YYNGEE. The V end was cut by 1 base, the J end by 3 bases, with 13 bases between. The CDR3 spans 16 residues. CDR3 nucleotides: TGTGCCAGCAGCGTAATGGGGCAAGTGTACACCGGGGAGCTGTTTTTT. Its translation: CASSVMGQVYTGELFF.

CDR3 in amino acids: CASSLPGGTGGVGYGYTF. The CDR3 DNA reads as TGTGCCAGCAGCTTACCTGGCGGGACAGGGGGCGTCGGGTATGGCTACACCTTC. J is TRBJ1-2 and V is TRBV7-9; 12 bases match TRBD1. After removal of 2 bases from V and 5 bases from J, the junction contained 12 bases not matched to a gene. Germline V gene lookup returns CDR1 SEHNR and CDR2 FQNEAQ (reference sequence). The CDR3 loop spans 18 amino acids.

V and J are TRBV28 and TRBJ2-2; the D gene is possibly TRBD2 (7 bases). Trimming pared 11 bases from V and 3 bases from J, leaving 16 bases between. This CDR3 spans 14 amino acids. Per the germline V gene, CDR1 is MDHEN and CDR2 is SYDVKM. The DNA of the CDR3 is TGTGCCGCGGGGGCAGGGTTATACACCGGGGAGCTGTTTTTT. Translating gives CAAGAGLYTGELFF.